The T cell receptor beta chain under discussion was sequenced for a study of blood T cell repertoires in COVID-19. Study information: The United States, Italy and Spain provided the acute and convalescent COVID-19 samples. The cDNA or gDNA used as material had been derived from T cells, B-cell-depleted T cells, or PBMCs.

The table lists this clone with a count of one. Measured with immunoSEQ multiplex PCR; TCRdb has only the in-frame clones, and not every one. The sample records 200,000 to 250,000 clones, about four fifths being singletons. Two negative PCRs, clearance, or symptom resolution characterized the recovered Cohort 3 donors. This TCR was recovered from a woman aged 55-70 years who had recovered from COVID-19. The sequencing input was PBMCs or T cells enriched from blood (not recorded which).

Here the CDR3 DNA reads TGTGCCAGCAGCTTGGCGGGGACACAAGCCTACGAGCAGTACTTC. Encoded protein: CASSLAGTQAYEQYF. The J gene is TRBJ2-7, the V gene TRBV5-5; D may be TRBD1 (6 bases). V lost 0 bases and J 2 bases, leaving 12 bases between the germline ends. The CDR3 has 15 amino acids. Looked up from germline, CDR1 is SGHKS and CDR2 is YYEKEE (reference sequence).